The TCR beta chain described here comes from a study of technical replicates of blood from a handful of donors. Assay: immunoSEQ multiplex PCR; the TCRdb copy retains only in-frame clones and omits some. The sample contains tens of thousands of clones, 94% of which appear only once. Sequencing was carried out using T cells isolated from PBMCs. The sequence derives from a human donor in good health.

The DNA for the CDR3 is TGCGCCAGCAGCCACCTTGGGAGGGAGGTCACAGATACGCAGTATTTT. It yields the protein CASSHLGREVTDTQYF. The chain has TRBV4-1 and TRBJ2-3, with TRBD2 matching over 7 bases. CDR1 and CDR2 (germline): MGHRA, YSYEKL. Trimming at V came to 3 bases and at J to 2 bases, leaving 8 bases not matched to a gene. This CDR3 spans 16 amino acids.